The 21 T cell receptor beta chains below all came from one sample that was sequenced in a study of T cell responses to AZD1222 COVID-19 vaccine. TCRdb keeps only in-frame clones here, not all; method: immunoSEQ multiplex PCR. The data show about 30,000 clones, with about 89% seen just once and approximately 7% held by the top ten. Sequencing was performed on peripheral blood, taken on day 0 of AZD1222 vaccination. The source is an adult in good health.

This clone has just one count. V and J are TRBV5-4 and TRBJ1-3; D gene ambiguous. V lost 0 bases and J lost 2, with 6 bases in between. CDR1 and CDR2 from the germline V gene are SGHNT and YYREEE (reference sequence). This CDR3 has 14 residues. CDR3 residues: CASSLDQTGNTIYF. In DNA, the CDR3 is TGTGCCAGCAGCTTGGATCAGACTGGAAACACCATATATTTT.

The rearrangement links TRBV27 to TRBJ2-3, with 7 nucleotides matching TRBD1. The CDR3 consists of 16 residues. Germline V gene sequence: CDR1 MNHEY, CDR2 SMNVEV (reference sequence). Trimming took 4 bases from V and 2 from J; bases not matched to a gene: 9. The CDR3 loop is CASSSQGKTVTDTQYF. The CDR3 bases are TGTGCCAGCAGTTCACAGGGGAAGACTGTCACAGATACGCAGTATTTT.

V gene TRBV5-4 combines with J gene TRBJ2-5; 7 nucleotides line up with TRBD1. V shed 4 bases and J 1 base; nucleotides not matched to a gene: 10. Looked up from germline, CDR1 is SGHNT and CDR2 is YYREEE (reference sequence). CDR3 length equals 16 residues. The CDR3 spells CASSPTGMTLQETQYF. The CDR3, as DNA: TGTGCCAGCAGCCCGACAGGGATGACCCTCCAAGAGACCCAGTACTTC.

CDR3 nucleotides: TGCAGCGTTGATTATAGTAACACCGGGGAGCTGTTTTTT. Translating it yields CSVDYSNTGELFF. V gene TRBV29-1 combines with J gene TRBJ2-2; D remains unclear. The CDR3 length is 13 residues. V lost 3 bases and J lost 2, with 7 bases in between. Germline V gene data show CDR1 as SQVTM and CDR2 as ANQGSEA.

The chain combines TRBV3-1 (or the pseudogene TRBV3-2) with TRBJ2-3; either TRBD1 or TRBD2 may supply D (5 bases each). CDR3 length equals 14 residues. V was shortened by 6 bases and J by 4 bases, with 14 bases between the two germline ends. Per the germline V gene, CDR1 is LGHDT and CDR2 is YNNKEL (reference sequence). The CDR3 sequence: CASRQNTGPDTQYF. In DNA, the CDR3 is TGTGCCAGCAGACAGAACACGGGGCCAGATACGCAGTATTTT.

This sequence joins TRBV5-6 and TRBJ1-2; a weak D match, TRBD1 (6 bases). The V gene's germline CDR1 is SGHDT and CDR2 YYEEEE. Trimming removed 4 bases at V and 8 bases at J, with 18 bases between. The CDR3 is made up of 14 amino acids. In DNA, the CDR3 is TGTGCCAGCAGCATTTTACTTTACAGGGACGGCTACACCTTC. Residues: CASSILLYRDGYTF.

This sequence joins TRBV24-1 and TRBJ1-5; no clear D. This CDR3 is 13 amino acids long. CDR1 is KGHDR, CDR2 SFDVKD, per germline. V was trimmed by 12 bases and J by 5 bases, leaving 16 bases between them. The CDR3 loop is CAVSREAHQPQHF. Written as DNA, the CDR3 is TGTGCCGTCAGCCGGGAGGCCCATCAGCCCCAGCATTTT.

The chain recombines TRBV4-1 with TRBJ2-2; D unresolved. The CDR3 totals 16 residues. Trimming pared 0 bases from V and 2 bases from J, leaving 10 bases between. Germline V gene sequence: CDR1 MGHRA, CDR2 YSYEKL. CDR3 bases: TGCGCCAGCAGCCAAGATTCAGGTGTCAACACCGGGGAGCTGTTTTTT. It yields the protein CASSQDSGVNTGELFF.

The CDR3, as DNA: TGTGCCAGCAGCCACGCCGGGATAGCGGGGGCCGGTGTCGCAACCTACGAGCAGTACTTC. It codes for CASSHAGIAGAGVATYEQYF. This chain joins TRBV14 and TRBJ2-7; 9 nucleotides match TRBD2. This CDR3 is 20 amino acids long. J lost 2 bases, V lost 3 bases, and 20 bases had no gene match. From germline, CDR1 is SGHDN and CDR2 FVKESK.

About this clone: Because the CDR3's place on the DNA is in doubt, the DNA is left out and the CDR3 is given as listed by TCRdb. The chain employs TRBV29-1 and TRBJ2-1; the listed D gene, TRBD1, was not tested against the DNA. CDR1 SQVTM and CDR2 ANQGSEA come from the germline V gene. The CDR3 contains 13 residues when both ends are counted. The CDR3: CSVEDPTLWQQFF.

V and J are TRBV28 and TRBJ1-1; D is unresolved. V was cut by 5 bases and J by 2 bases, with 12 bases left in between. Germline V CDR1 and CDR2: MDHEN, SYDVKM. The CDR3 sequence is 14 residues long. CDR3 loop: CASSIVAGNTEAFF. In DNA, the CDR3 is TGTGCCAGCAGTATCGTTGCGGGAAACACTGAAGCTTTCTTT.

This clone was counted once. The CDR3 loop is CASRRTASNQPQHF. Here the CDR3 DNA reads TGTGCCAGCCGAAGAACAGCTAGCAATCAGCCCCAGCATTTT. The gene calls are TRBV5-8 and TRBJ1-5, with D unclear. Germline loops: CDR1 SGHTS, CDR2 YDEGEE. There are 14 residues in the CDR3. V shed 7 bases and J shed 0 bases, with 11 bases lying between them. The full variable domain, completed using reference TRBV5-8 and TRBJ1-5, is EAGVTQSPTHLIKTRGQQATLRCSPISGHTSVYWYQQALGLGLQFLLWYDEGEERNRGNFPPRFSGRQFPNYSSELNVNALELEDSALYLCASRRTASNQPQHFGDGTRLSIL.

This chain links TRBV4-2 with TRBJ2-7; TRBD2 matches at 7 bases. The CDR3 is 14 residues long. The V segment lost 3 bases and the J segment 2 bases; nucleotides outside the gene matches: 4. CDR1 LGHNA and CDR2 YNFKEQ come from the germline V gene. CDR3 DNA sequence: TGTGCCAGCAGCCAGGAAAGCGGGGCCTACGAGCAGTACTTC. The encoded protein is CASSQESGAYEQYF.

CDR3 sequence (DNA): TGCGCCAGCAGCTTGTTTGGGGCTAGCAATCAGCCCCAGCATTTT. Protein sequence: CASSLFGASNQPQHF. This chain connects TRBV5-1 to TRBJ1-5; the D gene is possibly TRBD1 (5 bases). Germline V lookup: CDR1 SGHRS, CDR2 YFSETQ. Trimming took off 1 base at V and 0 bases at J, with 8 bases between the two ends. The CDR3 runs 15 residues.

This sequence joins TRBV5-4 and TRBJ1-6, with D possibly TRBD1 on 6 matching bases. The CDR3 totals 15 residues. The V gene lost 2 bases and the J gene lost 5 bases, with 11 bases spanning the gap. Germline assignment: CDR1 SGHNT and CDR2 YYREEE (reference sequence). The CDR3 loop reads CASSLGTGHNSPLHF. CDR3 bases: TGTGCCAGCAGCTTAGGCACAGGGCATAATTCACCCCTCCACTTT.

V usage is TRBV28 and J usage is TRBJ2-1, with a tentative D call TRBD2 (6 bases). V dropped 6 bases and J dropped 0 bases, with 12 bases sitting between them. The CDR3 is 15 amino acids. Germline loops: CDR1 MDHEN, CDR2 SYDVKM. CDR3 coding DNA: TGTGCCAGCAGGGTAGCGGATAGCTCCTACAATGAGCAGTTCTTC. Translating it yields CASRVADSSYNEQFF.

The chain couples TRBV4-2 to TRBJ1-4, with D unresolved. The germline V gene has CDR1 LGHNA and CDR2 YNFKEQ. This CDR3 has 15 residues. Trimming cost V 0 bases and J 7 bases, with 12 bases left between them. The CDR3 loop is CASSQEPLRSEKLFF. The CDR3 nucleotides read TGTGCCAGCAGCCAAGAACCCCTAAGAAGTGAAAAACTGTTTTTT.

The chain links TRBV6-2 or TRBV6-3 to TRBJ2-7; TRBD2 matches 8 bases. This CDR3 contains 14 residues. The germline gives CDR1 MNHEY, CDR2 SVGEGT. V gave up 4 bases and J gave up 4 bases; unmatched junction bases: 6. DNA for the CDR3: TGTGCCAGCAGTTCAAGCGGGAGTAGGTACGAGCAGTACTTC. Protein: CASSSSGSRYEQYF.

This clone was detected only a few times. The chain carries TRBV7-9 and TRBJ1-6; D is perhaps TRBD1 (5 bases). V gave up 4 bases and J gave up 0 bases, with 13 bases separating them. The CDR3 consists of 17 residues. Germline V gene sequence: CDR1 SEHNR, CDR2 FQNEAQ (reference sequence). CDR3 in amino acids: CASSSQDISSYNSPLHF. CDR3 DNA: TGTGCCAGCAGCTCACAGGATATAAGCTCCTATAATTCACCCCTCCACTTT.

V is TRBV28 and J is TRBJ2-7; D is perhaps TRBD1 (7 bases). V lost 5 bases and J lost 2, with 13 bases in between. CDR3 size: 14 residues. Germline V gene lookup returns CDR1 MDHEN and CDR2 SYDVKM. DNA for the CDR3: TGTGCCAGCAGTCGCAGGGGGGATACCTACGAGCAGTACTTC. It specifies CASSRRGDTYEQYF. Drawing the rest from reference TRBV28 and TRBJ2-7, the complete variable domain is DVKVTQSSRYLVKRTGEKVFLECVQDMDHENMFWYRQDPGLGLRLIYFSYDVKMKEKGDIPEGYSVSREKKERFSLILESASTNQTSMYLCASSRRGDTYEQYFGPGTRLTVT.

This clone was found a few times. The chain is built from TRBV6-5 and TRBJ1-5; D is unclear. Germline V lookup: CDR1 MNHEY, CDR2 SVGAGI. CDR3 length: 14 residues. Trimming cost V 6 bases and J 1 base, with 10 bases left between them. The CDR3 here is CASRTEVSNQPQHF. Written as DNA, the CDR3 is TGTGCCAGCAGAACGGAGGTGAGCAATCAGCCCCAGCATTTT.